This T cell receptor beta chain was sequenced during a study of T cells in Graves' hyperthyroidism and ophthalmopathy. Study information: Staff took peripheral blood when the initial diagnosis was made, before any treatment began.

The CDR3 consists of 13 residues. V was pared by 10 bases and J by 4 bases, with 16 bases between. The germline V gene has CDR1 MNHEY and CDR2 SMNVEV (reference sequence). The TCR beta CDR3 regions underwent amplification using RNA transcripts as the source. The HTBI primer set was used in a first-round RT-PCR of the TCR CDR3. MiXCR, applied by TCRdb to the multiplex PCR reads, yields one record per CDR3 protein. The sample includes more than 350,000 distinct CDR3 sequences, around 15% of them seen just once. This clonotype turned up a few times. Its target is unknown. Notes on the study in general: The majority of expanded thyroid clonotypes above 0.001 also appeared in blood.

Diagnoses used clinical symptoms, serum thyroxine and TRAb, thyroid ultrasound and orbital computed tomography. The sequence was collected from a woman aged 60-75 years with Graves' ophthalmopathy. Sequencing was done on a sample of blood. V is TRBV27 and J is TRBJ1-2; D unresolved. The CDR3 loop reads CATKTGTGYGYTF. The CDR3 DNA is TGTGCCACCAAAACGGGTACGGGCTATGGCTACACCTTC.